The 11 T cell receptor beta chains reported below all come from one sample, sequenced in a study of beta chain features in type 1 diabetes (dated by TCRdb to the late 2010s). Library preparation was by the immunoSEQ multiplex PCR assay. The entire amount of isolated RNA was reverse transcribed using the High Capacity cDNA Reverse Transcription Kit, so the sequenced TCRB transcripts were expressed ones. The table was pulled from immuneACCESS by TCRdb, which kept in-frame rearrangements only. Such tables lose some clones; where checked, under half of the loss comes from unresolved V genes, and the rest has no known cause. The sample table holds about 320,000 clones, of which about 14% were seen once. The ten largest account for around 7% of the sample. Sequencing input: central memory CD4+ T cells from blood. All receptors derive from a man younger than 45 in good health.

J is TRBJ1-2 and V is TRBV7-8; the match to TRBD1 covers 7 bases. Losses at the gene ends were 3 bases for V and 4 bases for J; bases not matched to a gene: 8. The CDR3 has 15 amino acids. The germline CDR1 and CDR2 sequences are SGHVS and FQNEAQ. The CDR3 bases are TGTGCCAGCAGCTTCGCCGACAGGGTCGGCTATGGCTACACCTTC. Protein product: CASSFADRVGYGYTF.

V gene TRBV6-5 combines with J gene TRBJ2-1; perhaps D is TRBD1 or TRBD2 (5 bases each). The CDR3 sequence is 14 residues long. Deletions cut 11 bases from V and 6 bases from J, with 20 bases between. Germline-derived CDR1 and CDR2 are MNHEY and SVGAGI. The CDR3 loop reads CALRRRGDFNEQFF. The CDR3 DNA is TGTGCCCTAAGGAGGCGAGGGGATTTCAATGAGCAGTTCTTC.

V and J are TRBV7-2 and TRBJ2-1, with D perhaps TRBD2 (6 bases). Germline values: CDR1 SGHTA, CDR2 FQGNSA. V dropped 5 bases and J dropped 8 bases, with 13 bases sitting between them. This CDR3 is built from 13 residues. CDR3 in amino acids: CASSPSGDYEQFF. The CDR3 nucleotides read TGTGCCAGCAGCCCCTCGGGGGATTATGAGCAGTTCTTC.

The chain links TRBV25-1 to TRBJ1-4; D is undetermined. Trimming took 6 bases from V and 0 from J, leaving 5 bases between them. There are 13 residues in the CDR3. In germline, CDR1 is MGHDK, CDR2 SYGVNS. CDR3 sequence reads: CASRFATNEKLFF. In DNA, the CDR3 is TGTGCCAGCAGATTTGCAACTAATGAAAAACTGTTTTTT.

With respect to this clone: An end of the junction differs from the germline gene, which may be a read error. CDR3 protein: CASSLNWANNEQFF. The DNA of the CDR3 is TGTGCTAGCAGCTTGAACTGGGCCAACAATGAGCAGTTCTTC. The chain combines TRBV7-7 with TRBJ2-1, with unresolved D. Looked up from germline, CDR1 is SSHAT and CDR2 is FNYEAQ (reference sequence). This CDR3 is 14 amino acids long.

This sequence joins TRBV12-5 and TRBJ2-2; D is possibly TRBD1 (5 bases). There are 15 residues in the CDR3. Germline V CDR1 and CDR2: LGHNT, FRNRAP. The V gene lost 6 bases and the J gene lost 3 bases, with 14 bases spanning the gap. CDR3 loop: CASGLSGADTGELFF. The CDR3 nucleotides read TGTGCTAGTGGCTTGTCTGGGGCCGACACCGGGGAGCTGTTTTTT.

The V gene is TRBV2, the J gene TRBJ2-3, with 9 bases identical to TRBD2. The V gene end was trimmed by 3 bases and the J gene end by 3 bases; junction bases not matched to a gene: 7. CDR3 length: 16 residues. The germline V gene encodes CDR1 SNHLY and CDR2 FYNNEI. The CDR3 loop reads CASSEQPGLATDTQYF. For the CDR3, the DNA is TGTGCCAGCAGTGAGCAACCGGGACTAGCAACAGATACGCAGTATTTT.

Only a few counts were recorded for this clone. This chain uses TRBV5-1 with TRBJ2-3; 7 nucleotides agree with TRBD1. Trimming cost V 4 bases and J 5 bases; bases outside gene matches: 13. This CDR3 spans 16 amino acids. Germline values: CDR1 SGHRS, CDR2 YFSETQ. CDR3 coding DNA: TGCGCCAGCAGCCGTACAGGGGATGGGGGCTTAGATACGCAGTATTTT. Translated: CASSRTGDGGLDTQYF.

This chain joins TRBV9 and TRBJ2-6; D unclear. The germline V and J ends were trimmed by 7 bases and 5 bases, with 22 bases remaining between them. The CDR3 covers 17 residues. Germline V lookup: CDR1 SGDLS, CDR2 YYNGEE. CDR3 coding DNA: TGTGCCAGCGTAAGACGGTACAAACAAAGTCGGGCCAACGTCCTGACTTTC. It yields the protein CASVRRYKQSRANVLTF.

The chain joins TRBV11-2 to TRBJ2-7, with 7 bases lining up with TRBD2. Germline V gene sequence: CDR1 SGHAT, CDR2 FQNNGV. V gave up 0 bases and J gave up 2 bases; unmatched junction bases: 4. The CDR3 runs 15 residues. The CDR3 DNA is TGTGCCAGCAGCTTAGAGAGGACTAGTCCCTACGAGCAGTACTTC. Translation gives CASSLERTSPYEQYF.

This clone was seen at least ten times. The chain carries TRBV9 and TRBJ2-2; D gene ambiguous. The CDR3 has 12 amino acids. Trimming removed 0 bases from V and 5 bases from J, with 2 bases in between. The germline CDR1 and CDR2 sequences are SGDLS and YYNGEE. The CDR3 loop reads CASSVGTGELFF. The CDR3 DNA reads as TGTGCCAGCAGCGTAGGAACCGGGGAGCTGTTTTTT.